A selection of T cell receptor beta chains follows, all from one sample in a study of T-cell memory formation after mild COVID-19. TCRdb reprocessed the 5' RACE reads via MiXCR and lists one record per CDR3 protein. Here the sample spans fewer than 700,000 distinct CDR3 sequences, 15% to 20% being singletons. What was sequenced was PBMCs or a T cell subset sorted from them (not recorded which). These receptors were obtained from an adult woman who had mild COVID-19 (a few samples of this study predate the infection). Cell type and time point are not known. Both conserved end residues are part of each CDR3. The D gene is left open where the match is weak. The size of a clone is reported for some rows only, either as once, few or many, or as a class for expanded clones.

clone_size j_call v_call d_call cdr3_nt cdr3_aa
- TRBJ1-4 TRBV5-1 TRBD1 TGCGCCAGCAGCACACGACAGGGGAGTAATGAAAAACTGTTTTTT CASSTRQGSNEKLFF
- TRBJ2-2 TRBV11-2 - TGTGCCAGCAGCGGACGGGGCTCCACCGGGGAGCTGTTTTTT CASSGRGSTGELFF
- TRBJ1-2 TRBV30 - TGTGCCTGGAGTGTCCTATGGAAGGGGAGGTCCCACTATGGCTACACCTTC CAWSVLWKGRSHYGYTF
- TRBJ1-2 TRBV6-6 - TGTGCCAGCAGCCCTCGACGTGCGTATGGCTACACCTTC CASSPRRAYGYTF
- TRBJ2-7 TRBV6-5 TRBD1 TGTGCCAGCAGTCTCCTCTGGACAGGGGATTCCTACGAGCAGTACTTC CASSLLWTGDSYEQYF
few TRBJ2-6 TRBV7-9 TRBD2 TGTGCCAGCAGCTTAGGACTAGCGGGAGGCTCTGGGGCCAACGTCCTGACTTTC CASSLGLAGGSGANVLTF
- TRBJ1-5 TRBV7-6 TRBD1 TGTGCCAGCAGCCCACAGGGGGCGCGAGGCAATCAGCCCCAGCATTTT CASSPQGARGNQPQHF
few TRBJ1-5 TRBV10-3 - TGTGCCATCTCTTTGGCACTCAAGTATAGCAATCAGCCCCAGCATTTT CAISLALKYSNQPQHF
- TRBJ2-5 TRBV3-1 - TGTGCCAGCAGTGGAAGGGGGGGTATCCAAGAGACCCAGTACTTC CASSGRGGIQETQYF
- TRBJ1-1 TRBV7-8 - TGTGCCAGCAACTCCGACTTGAGCACTGAAGCTTTCTTT CASNSDLSTEAFF
- TRBJ1-2 TRBV12-3/TRBV12-4 - TGTGCCAGCAGTACCCGGGCAGCCGGGAAAGGCTATGGCTACACCTTC CASSTRAAGKGYGYTF
- TRBJ1-2 TRBV29-1 - TGCAGCGTTCGGACAGCCTTAAACTATGGCTACACCTTC CSVRTALNYGYTF
- TRBJ2-1 TRBV4-1 - TGCGCCAGCAGCCATTCCTACAATGAGCAGTTCTTC CASSHSYNEQFF
- TRBJ1-2 TRBV7-9 TRBD1 TGTGCCAGCAAGGGGGGACAGCCTAACTATGGCTACACCTTC CASKGGQPNYGYTF
few TRBJ1-3 TRBV15 - TGTGCCACCAGCAGAGATTTGGAGGGACTATATTTT CATSRDLEGLYF
- TRBJ2-7 TRBV7-2 - TGTGCCAGCAGGGCAGGGAACGAGCAGTACTTC CASRAGNEQYF
- TRBJ2-2 TRBV14 - TGTGCCAGCAGCCCGGGCGGGTTCACCGGGGAGCTGTTTTTT CASSPGGFTGELFF
few TRBJ1-1 TRBV19 TRBD1 TGTGCCAGTAGTAGGGGGACAGTTCGGTGGTACACTGAAGCTTTCTTT CASSRGTVRWYTEAFF
many TRBJ2-2 TRBV29-1 TRBD1 TGCAGCGTTAGTCTCGGGACAGGGAACACCGGGGAGCTGTTTTTT CSVSLGTGNTGELFF
few TRBJ1-1 TRBV5-1 - TGCGCCAGCAGCTTAAGGGGGTGGTCGGGGAACACTGAAGCTTTCTTT CASSLRGWSGNTEAFF
- TRBJ1-5 TRBV5-6 TRBD1 TGTGCCAGCAGCTCCGGGACAGGGGGCGTGGGCCCCCAGCATTTT CASSSGTGGVGPQHF
- TRBJ1-2 TRBV6-5 - TGTGCCAGCAGCGGGTGGGGGAGAACCGAATTGAACTATGGCTACACCTTC CASSGWGRTELNYGYTF
- TRBJ2-3 TRBV20-1 TRBD2 TGCAGTGCTTGGGATGCGCGGGGGAAAGCAGATACGCAGTATTTT CSAWDARGKADTQYF
few TRBJ2-7 TRBV20-1 - TGCAGTGCTAGGATCCAAGCCTACGAGCAGTACTTC CSARIQAYEQYF
- TRBJ2-1 TRBV20-1 TRBD2 TGCAGTGCTAGGTCCCCGGGACTAGCGGGCACCGTTAATGAGCAGTTCTTC CSARSPGLAGTVNEQFF
few TRBJ2-7 TRBV6-5 - TGTGCCAGCAGTTCTTACGACAAGGCGGACGAGCAGTACTTC CASSSYDKADEQYF
few TRBJ2-7 TRBV27 TRBD1 TGTGCCAGCAGACCCGGGACAGGGGTCGAGCAGTACTTC CASRPGTGVEQYF
- TRBJ1-1 TRBV12-3/TRBV12-4 - TGTGCCAGCAGTTCTCCCGGTACGGCTTTCTTT CASSSPGTAFF
- TRBJ2-2 TRBV5-1 TRBD1 TGCGCCAGCAGCGAGCCCAACGGACAGGGGGCGCCCGGGGAGCTGTTTTTT CASSEPNGQGAPGELFF
few TRBJ2-5 TRBV14 - TGTGCCAGCAGCCTGCAGAGGGACCAAGAGACCCAGTACTTC CASSLQRDQETQYF
- TRBJ2-3 TRBV9 TRBD2 TGTGCCAGCAGCGGGAGCGGGGGGGCAGCGGATACGCAGTATTTT CASSGSGGAADTQYF
- TRBJ1-5 TRBV28 - TGTGCCAGCAGTTTTAATGGCCAGCCCCAGCATTTT CASSFNGQPQHF
few TRBJ2-2 TRBV7-2 TRBD2 TGTGCCAGCAGCCCAAGCGGGAGAGGGAACACCGGGGAGCTGTTTTTT CASSPSGRGNTGELFF
few TRBJ2-7 TRBV7-8 TRBD2 TGTGCCAGCAGCTTAGTGGAAGCGGGAGCCTACGAGCAGTACTTC CASSLVEAGAYEQYF
- TRBJ2-3 TRBV7-3 - TGTGCCAGCAGCTCGGGACTCCTCCCGCAGTATTTT CASSSGLLPQYF
few TRBJ2-3 TRBV2 TRBD1 TGTGCCAGCAGTGGAGGACAGGGATCTTCGCAGTATTTT CASSGGQGSSQYF
few TRBJ2-1 TRBV7-9 - TGTGCCAGCAGCACCAGGGGGGAGACCTTTGTTGAGCAGTTCTTC CASSTRGETFVEQFF
few TRBJ2-4 TRBV7-2 - TGTGCCAGCAGCCCGGAGGGGGGGACCAAAAACATTCAGTACTTC CASSPEGGTKNIQYF
few TRBJ2-7 TRBV12-3/TRBV12-4 TRBD1 TGTGCCAGCAGTCCGACCGGGACAGGGGACTCCTACGAGCAGTACTTC CASSPTGTGDSYEQYF
many TRBJ2-7 TRBV4-1 - TGCGCCAGCAGCCAAGATTCGGACGGGTATTACGAGCAGTACTTC CASSQDSDGYYEQYF
few TRBJ2-3 TRBV7-9 TRBD2 TGTGCCAGCGGCGGGGGGCTTGTGGATACGCAGTATTTT CASGGGLVDTQYF
- TRBJ2-6 TRBV30 TRBD2 TGTGCTTCTCCCGCTAGCGGAAGACTCTCTGGGGCCAACGTCCTGACTTTC CASPASGRLSGANVLTF
few TRBJ2-7 TRBV14 - TGTGCCAGCAGCCAAGCGGGGAGGGGGTCCTACGAGCAGTACTTC CASSQAGRGSYEQYF
few TRBJ2-7 TRBV7-9 - TGTGCCAGCACTAAAGCGGCCTCCTACGAGCAGTACTTC CASTKAASYEQYF
many TRBJ2-1 TRBV4-2 TRBD2 TGTGCCAGCAGCCAAGAGGGAGGGACCGGGTACAATGAGCAGTTCTTC CASSQEGGTGYNEQFF
few TRBJ2-2 TRBV30 - TGTGCCTGGAGTGGGGCAGGGGCTCGAAGAAACACCGGGGAGCTGTTTTTT CAWSGAGARRNTGELFF
few TRBJ1-6 TRBV20-1 - TGCAGTGGCACGTCTCCAACCGATATCCTCCACTTT CSGTSPTDILHF
- TRBJ1-3 TRBV18 - TGTGCCAGCTCACCATCGACGGCCCATCCCTTATATTTT CASSPSTAHPLYF
- TRBJ2-5 TRBV20-1 - TGCAGTGCTAGGGCTAGCATGGGCCAAGAGACCCAGTACTTC CSARASMGQETQYF
- TRBJ1-6 TRBV30 TRBD1 TGTGCCTGGAGCGTTTCCGGGACAGGGGCTTCACCCCTCCACTTT CAWSVSGTGASPLHF
- TRBJ2-7 TRBV30 - TGTGCCTGGAGTGTCCGGCCAGGGGGGTCCTACGAGCAGTACTTC CAWSVRPGGSYEQYF
- TRBJ1-1 TRBV14 - TGTGCCAGCAGCCAAGGCGGGGGGGCAGGCGGGGAGACTCCTTTCTTT CASSQGGGAGGETPFF
few TRBJ2-6 TRBV24-1 - TGTGCCACCAGTGACCCCCAGCCGCCTTCGGGTTCTGGGGCCAACGTCCTGACTTTC CATSDPQPPSGSGANVLTF
few TRBJ1-2 TRBV5-6 - TGTGCCAGCAGCCCCGGGACATCGTATGGCTACACCTTC CASSPGTSYGYTF
- TRBJ1-5 TRBV7-9 TRBD1 TGTGCCAGCAGCTTAGACCAGGGGGGCAGTCAGCCCCAGCATTTT CASSLDQGGSQPQHF